The 23 T cell receptor beta chains below all came from one sample that was sequenced in a study of blood T cell repertoires in COVID-19. Assay used: immunoSEQ multiplex PCR; TCRdb lists only in-frame clones, some missing. The sample holds tens of thousands of clones; about 70% are singletons and the top ten take roughly 25%. The specimen sequenced was peripheral blood. The receptors derive from a woman aged 60-75 years in a cohort sampled during active or convalescent COVID-19.

The chain carries TRBV2 and TRBJ2-2; TRBD2 agrees at 8 bases. This CDR3 contains 13 residues. Germline CDR1 reads SNHLY; CDR2 reads FYNNEI. The V gene end was trimmed by 5 bases and the J gene end by 4 bases; junction bases not matched to a gene: 0. CDR3 amino acids: CASSTSGTGELFF. DNA for the CDR3: TGTGCCAGCAGTACTAGCGGCACCGGGGAGCTGTTTTTT. The complete variable domain, with remaining parts taken from reference TRBV2 and TRBJ2-2, reads EPEVTQTPSHQVTQMGQEVILRCVPISNHLYFYWYRQILGQKVEFLVSFYNNEISEKSEIFDDQFSVERPDGSNFTLKIRSTKLEDSAMYFCASSTSGTGELFFGEGSRLTVL.

This sequence joins TRBV3-1 (or the pseudogene TRBV3-2) and TRBJ1-6; possible D gene TRBD1, 5 bases. Germline-derived CDR1 and CDR2 are LGHDT and YNNKEL (reference sequence). This CDR3 spans 13 amino acids. V was shortened by 11 bases and J by 11 bases, with 19 bases between the two germline ends. The CDR3 region is CASIGQSPAPLHF. As DNA, the CDR3 is TGTGCCTCCATTGGACAATCCCCGGCACCCCTCCACTTT.

The chain is built from TRBV30 and TRBJ1-2, with TRBD1 matching over 11 bases. With 3 bases clipped from V and 8 bases from J, the junction kept 11 bases outside the gene matches. CDR3 size: 15 residues. Germline-derived CDR1 and CDR2 are GTSNPN and SVGIG (reference sequence). CDR3: CAWSLGQGVPLGYTF. The CDR3 nucleotides are TGTGCCTGGAGCCTGGGACAGGGGGTGCCCCTCGGCTACACCTTC. Full variable domain (outside the CDR3, taken from reference TRBV30 and TRBJ1-2): SQTIHQWPATLVQPVGSPLSLECTVEGTSNPNLYWYRQAAGRGLQLLFYSVGIGQISSEVPQNLSASRPQDRQFILSSKKLLLSDSGFYLCAWSLGQGVPLGYTFGSGTRLTVV.

This chain links TRBV11-1 with TRBJ2-2; 7 bases align to TRBD1. The CDR3 runs to 15 residues. Germline V gene lookup returns CDR1 SGHAT and CDR2 FQDESV (reference sequence). Germline trimming cut 7 bases from V and 3 bases from J; bases unmatched to any gene: 8. Here the CDR3 DNA reads TGTGCCAGCACCCCGGTCAGGGGGTACACCGGGGAGCTGTTTTTT. Its translation: CASTPVRGYTGELFF.

The rearrangement joins TRBV19 to TRBJ2-7, with TRBD2 as a possible D gene (5 bases). Germline V gene lookup returns CDR1 LNHDA and CDR2 SQIVND (reference sequence). The CDR3 spans 15 residues. Trimming removed 6 bases at V and 0 bases at J, with 15 bases between. The CDR3 loop reads CASRPRTGSSYEQYF. CDR3 coding DNA: TGTGCCAGTAGACCCCGGACGGGAAGCTCCTACGAGCAGTACTTC.

This clone was detected a few times. The gene calls are TRBV5-1 and TRBJ1-2; TRBD1 agrees at 7 bases. Trimming removed 0 bases from V and 2 bases from J; junction bases left unmatched: 4. Germline CDR1 is SGHRS and CDR2 is YFSETQ. The CDR3 is 15 amino acids. The CDR3 here is CASSLGGTANYGYTF. CDR3 sequence (DNA): TGCGCCAGCAGCTTGGGAGGGACAGCCAACTATGGCTACACCTTC.

This chain uses TRBV6-5 with TRBJ1-2; no reliable D call. V lost 9 bases and J lost 3, with 14 bases in between. CDR1 MNHEY and CDR2 SVGAGI come from the germline V gene. This CDR3 is built from 13 residues. Written as DNA, the CDR3 is TGTGCCAGTAAGACGACAAGTGACTATGGCTACACCTTC. It yields the protein CASKTTSDYGYTF.

The V and J genes are TRBV7-6 and TRBJ2-5; D gene ambiguous. There are 14 residues in the CDR3. Trimming pared 2 bases from V and 1 base from J, leaving 8 bases between. Germline CDR1 reads SGHVS; CDR2 reads FNYEAQ. For the CDR3, the DNA is TGTGCCAGCAGCTTATTTCGGGTCCAAGAGACCCAGTACTTC. Amino acids: CASSLFRVQETQYF. Full variable domain (missing parts from reference TRBV7-6 and TRBJ2-5): GAGVSQSPRYKVTKRGQDVALRCDPISGHVSLYWYRQALGQGPEFLTYFNYEAQQDKSGLPNDRFSAERPEGSISTLTIQRTEQRDSAMYRCASSLFRVQETQYFGPGTRLLVL.

In this sample, this clone turned up once. The V gene is TRBV11-2, the J gene TRBJ2-7; 8 bases agree with TRBD1. Germline CDR1 and CDR2: SGHAT and FQNNGV. There are 14 residues in the CDR3. V lost 1 base, J lost 6 bases, and 5 bases stayed unmatched. This CDR3 is CASSLGQGRREQYF. The CDR3 DNA is TGTGCCAGCAGCTTAGGACAGGGGAGACGCGAGCAGTACTTC.

This clone was counted between two and nine times. The CDR3 region is CASSLGQGNEQFF. CDR3 in DNA: TGCGCCAGCAGCCTTGGACAGGGCAATGAGCAGTTCTTC. The rearrangement joins TRBV4-3 to TRBJ2-1; 8 bases align to TRBD1. Unmatched junction bases numbered 2, after V lost 4 bases and J lost 6 bases. The CDR3 sequence is 13 residues long. In germline, CDR1 is LGHNA, CDR2 YSLEER.

The V gene is TRBV30, the J gene TRBJ1-1; D gene ambiguous. Germline V gene lookup returns CDR1 GTSNPN and CDR2 SVGIG (reference sequence). V gave up 0 bases and J gave up 1 base, with 6 bases separating them. The CDR3 runs to 13 residues. CDR3 nucleotide sequence: TGTGCCTGGAGTGTTAAGAGGAACACTGAAGCTTTCTTT. Protein product: CAWSVKRNTEAFF.

The rearrangement joins TRBV7-2 to TRBJ1-6; D gene ambiguous. The germline V gene has CDR1 SGHTA and CDR2 FQGNSA. Trimming shortened V by 5 bases and J by 4 bases, and 9 bases separated the two germline ends. The CDR3 length is 14 residues. The CDR3 DNA reads as TGTGCCAGCAGCAACGACGGGTATAATTCACCCCTCCACTTT. Translation: CASSNDGYNSPLHF.

The chain uses TRBV5-5 and TRBJ2-3; TRBD2 matches at 7 bases. The CDR3 is made up of 15 amino acids. CDR1 is SGHKS and CDR2 is YYEKEE in the germline V gene (reference sequence). The trim removed 0 bases at V and 6 bases at J, leaving 7 bases unmatched. CDR3 nucleotide sequence: TGTGCCAGCAGCTTGGTTGCGGGGGAATTGGATACGCAGTATTTT. Its protein product is CASSLVAGELDTQYF.

The chain employs TRBV10-3 and TRBJ2-7, with 13 bases that match TRBD2. The length of the CDR3 is 14 residues. V was clipped by 10 bases and J by 7 bases; unmatched bases: 10. Germline V gives CDR1 ENHRY, CDR2 SYGVKD. Written as DNA, the CDR3 is TGTGCCACGGTGCCGGGACTAGCGGGGTATGAGCAGTACTTC. This gives the protein CATVPGLAGYEQYF.

As regards this clone: One junction end does not reproduce the germline sequence, and a read error may be involved. The genes are TRBV5-5 and TRBJ1-2; a weak D match, TRBD1 (6 bases). The germline CDR1 and CDR2 sequences are SGHKS and YYEKEE (reference sequence). The CDR3 runs to 16 residues. CDR3 residues: CASSSPRTVANYGYTF. The CDR3 coding sequence is TGTGCCAGCAGCTCGCCTAGGACAGTAGCTAATTATGGCTACACCTTC.

The chain employs TRBV28 and TRBJ1-2; TRBD1 matches 7 bases. The CDR3 loop spans 14 amino acids. CDR1 is MDHEN and CDR2 is SYDVKM in the germline V gene. V gave up 4 bases and J gave up 5 bases; unmatched junction bases: 7. CDR3: CASSSPQGIYGYTF. The CDR3 DNA sequence: TGTGCCAGCAGTTCCCCACAGGGGATATATGGCTACACCTTC.

This chain connects TRBV11-1 to TRBJ2-7; 7 nucleotides line up with TRBD1. This CDR3 contains 13 residues. Trimming removed 5 bases from V and 3 bases from J; junction bases left unmatched: 4. Germline lookup yields CDR1 SGHAT and CDR2 FQDESV (reference sequence). CDR3 sequence: CASSRQGFYEQYF. In nucleotides, the CDR3 is TGTGCCAGCAGCCGACAGGGATTCTACGAGCAGTACTTC.

The DNA of the CDR3 is TGTGCCAGCCGGTTCGGCGGAGGCACAGATACGCAGTATTTT. Its protein product is CASRFGGGTDTQYF. The chain employs TRBV18 and TRBJ2-3; D not certain. CDR3 length: 14 residues. The ends were cut back, 8 bases at V and 1 base at J, with 13 bases in the middle. Germline CDR1 and CDR2: KGHSH and LQKENI.

The chain is built from TRBV6-5 and TRBJ1-2; D remains unclear. Trimming took off 6 bases at V and 8 bases at J, with 10 bases between the two ends. Germline assignment: CDR1 MNHEY and CDR2 SVGAGI. The CDR3 runs to 11 residues. The CDR3 DNA sequence: TGTGCCAGCAGGGAGGTAGGGGGCTACACCTTC. Its translation is CASREVGGYTF.

The rearrangement uses TRBV29-1 and TRBJ2-1; TRBD2 matches at 8 bases. The CDR3 runs 17 residues. Germline V gene sequence: CDR1 SQVTM, CDR2 ANQGSEA. Germline trimming cut 4 bases from V and 0 bases from J; bases unmatched to any gene: 11. CDR3 DNA: TGCAGCGTTGCGGGTCGGGTAGCGGGGAGCTCCTACAATGAGCAGTTCTTC. This sequence encodes CSVAGRVAGSSYNEQFF.

The table lists this clone with a few counts. The chain uses TRBV20-1 and TRBJ2-7; the D gene is possibly TRBD2 (6 bases). With 6 bases removed from V and 5 bases from J, the gap between germline ends came to 11 bases. The CDR3 is made up of 11 amino acids. From germline, CDR1 is DFQATT and CDR2 SNEGSKA (reference sequence). CDR3 sequence: CSAKGLDEQYF. DNA for the CDR3: TGCAGTGCAAAGGGACTCGACGAGCAGTACTTC.

The chain is built from TRBV4-3 and TRBJ1-5; D is perhaps TRBD1 (6 bases). Germline assignment: CDR1 LGHNA and CDR2 YSLEER. The CDR3 sequence is 15 residues long. V lost 3 bases and J lost 6, with 15 bases in between. In nucleotides, the CDR3 is TGCGCCAGCAGCCACGGAACAGGGAGCGGTCAGCCCCAGCATTTT. This codes for CASSHGTGSGQPQHF.

CDR3: CASSQDVVNSPLHF. In DNA, the CDR3 is TGTGCCAGCAGCCAAGACGTAGTTAATTCACCCCTCCACTTT. This chain connects TRBV4-2 to TRBJ1-6; D gene ambiguous. The germline gives CDR1 LGHNA, CDR2 YNFKEQ. Trimming took 0 bases from V and 6 from J, leaving 6 bases between them. The CDR3 totals 14 residues.